The subject of this entry is one T cell receptor (beta chain). Antigen unknown. The source of the sample is a study of T-cell memory formation after mild COVID-19. Findings and limits, study-wide: Balance between CD4 and CD8 was seen in clones contracting day 15 to 85, and a CD4+ lean was seen in later expanders. Some clones that responded turned up in pre-infection memory, which suggests that cross-reactive memory joined in.

Amplification by 5'RACE using constant-segment primers produced TCR alpha and TCR beta cDNA libraries that carried sample barcodes and UMIs. TCRdb itself ran the 5' RACE reads through MiXCR, one entry per CDR3 protein. The data contain 85,000 to 120,000 distinct CDR3 sequences, 15% to 20% of them singletons. V shed 6 bases and J shed 1 base, with 9 bases lying between them. The length of the CDR3 is 13 residues. Germline CDR1 and CDR2: MNHEY and SMNVEV (reference sequence). This receptor was identified in an adult woman who had mild COVID-19 (a few samples of this study predate the infection). Cell type and time point are not known. The chain has TRBV27 and TRBJ1-1; D not certain. Sequencing used PBMCs or a T cell subset sorted from them (not recorded which). The CDR3 coding sequence is TGTGCCAGCAGGGTGGCCGAGAACACTGAAGCTTTCTTT. It encodes CASRVAENTEAFF.